This T cell receptor (beta chain) came from a study of shared clonotypes between healthy human individuals. Study conclusions and caveats: What rarefaction showed was incomplete sorted-subset sequencing despite large depth.

This clone was observed once. Its antigen is unidentified. The DNA input per sorted-subset replicate PCR was about 180 ng, corresponding to some 30,000 T cell genomes. TCRdb's table, derived via immunoSEQ multiplex PCR, lists solely in-frame clones and lacks some. The sample contains some 680,000 clones, around four fifths of which appear only once. This CDR3 is 15 amino acids long. Trimming shortened V by 3 bases and J by 5 bases, and 17 bases separated the two germline ends. Germline values: CDR1 MDHEN, CDR2 SYDVKM. The chain links TRBV28 to TRBJ2-7, with D possibly matching TRBD2 (5 bases). The sample was memory CD4+ T cells sorted from blood. Described subset: CD45RA-negative fraction. The receptor comes from a woman aged 25 to 39 in good health. CDR3 DNA sequence: TGTGCCAGCAGTTTCGAGGGTGCGGCGCGAAACGAGCAGTACTTC. This encodes CASSFEGAARNEQYF.